This TCR beta chain was sequenced during a study of Tregs in tolerant kidney transplant recipients. Method: immunoSEQ multiplex PCR; TCRdb's copy keeps in-frame clones and lacks some. This sample carries about 94,000 clones, 80% to 95% of them seen once, and the ten largest clones take approximately 0.5%. This clone was recorded once. The clonotype was recovered from a human donor who received a combined kidney and bone marrow transplant. The sample consisted of CD4+ T cells from blood, taken before the transplant.

The CDR3 coding sequence is TGTGCCAGCTCACCCGGACTAGCGGCCTACTCCTACGAGCAGTACTTC. It specifies CASSPGLAAYSYEQYF. The gene calls are TRBV18 and TRBJ2-7, with 10 bases lining up with TRBD2. V shed 3 bases, J shed 0 bases, and the junction held 5 bases outside the gene matches. The CDR3 is 16 residues long. Germline lookup yields CDR1 KGHSH and CDR2 LQKENI. The full variable domain, in which reference TRBV18 and TRBJ2-7 provide the parts outside the CDR3, is NAGVMQNPRHLVRRRGQEARLRCSPMKGHSHVYWYRQLPEEGLKFMVYLQKENIIDESGMPKERFSAEFPKEGPSILRIQQVVRGDSAAYFCASSPGLAAYSYEQYFGPGTRLTVT.